Below are 15 T cell receptor beta chains sequenced from a single sample in a study of CD8+CD57+ T cells in acquired aplastic anemia. Profiles of TCR beta VDJ and CDR3 were generated from a genomic DNA template. A single record per CDR3 protein comes from TCRdb applying MiXCR to the reads. The table shows some 140,000 distinct CDR3 sequences, with around two fifths occurring only once. Input material: sorted CD4+, CD8+, or CD8+CD57+ T cells (not recorded which) from PBMCs. These receptors were taken from a human donor in good health, serving as a control.

This clonotype occurred many times. This rearrangement joins TRBV15 to TRBJ1-1, with 7 bases matching TRBD1. This CDR3 is 15 amino acids long. In germline, CDR1 is LNHNV, CDR2 YYDKDF (reference sequence). J was trimmed by 3 bases and V by 0 bases; bases with no gene match: 4. In nucleotides, the CDR3 is TGTGCCACCAGCAGAGAAAAAACAGGGGACACTGAAGCTTTCTTT. The encoded protein is CATSREKTGDTEAFF.

About this clonotype itself: A much larger clone differs from this one at a single base, so this may be a read error. This chain joins TRBV5-4 and TRBJ1-1; D unclear. The CDR3 covers 14 residues. Trimming stripped 7 bases from V and 1 base from J, with 14 bases between. Germline V gene sequence: CDR1 SGHNT, CDR2 YYREEE (reference sequence). The CDR3 DNA reads as TGTGCCAGCGCCCTTGGACCCCGGAACACTGAAGCTTTCTTT. Translating it yields CASALGPRNTEAFF.

The count of this clonotype is one. The V call is TRBV10-3, the J call TRBJ1-2; D call uncertain. Germline V lookup: CDR1 ENHRY, CDR2 SYGVKD. V lost 4 bases to trimming and J lost 4 bases, with 7 bases between them. This CDR3 is built from 12 residues. The CDR3 protein is CAISVETYGYTF. CDR3 coding DNA: TGTGCCATCAGTGTGGAAACCTATGGCTACACCTTC.

This clonotype turned up a few times. The chain links TRBV2 to TRBJ1-2, with D hard to call. V lost 2 bases, J lost 6 bases, and 7 bases lay in between. Germline CDR1 is SNHLY and CDR2 is FYNNEI. The CDR3 totals 12 residues. The CDR3 spells CASSEYGDGYTF. The CDR3 DNA reads as TGTGCCAGCAGTGAATATGGTGATGGCTACACCTTC.

The table lists this clonotype with many counts. The rearrangement joins TRBV4-1 to TRBJ2-6, with D possibly being TRBD1 or TRBD2 (5 bases each). Trimming removed 4 bases from V and 0 bases from J, with 19 bases in between. Germline-derived CDR1 and CDR2 are MGHRA and YSYEKL. The CDR3 sequence is 19 residues long. DNA of the CDR3: TGCGCCAGCAGCCCCCGGGACGTGTTAACGCTCTCTGGGGCCAACGTCCTGACTTTC. Translating gives CASSPRDVLTLSGANVLTF.

Concerning this clonotype: A single base separates this from a much larger clone, so it may be a read error. CDR3 in amino acids: CASSPRQGSAEAFF. In DNA, the CDR3 is TGCGCCAGCAGCCCGCGACAGGGCTCCGCTGAAGCTTTCTTT. The chain recombines TRBV5-1 with TRBJ1-1; 7 bases fit TRBD1. This CDR3 comprises 14 residues. Germline lookup yields CDR1 SGHRS and CDR2 YFSETQ. Trimming at V came to 4 bases and at J to 6 bases, leaving 9 bases not matched to a gene.

This clonotype turned up a few times. V usage is TRBV18 and J usage is TRBJ2-1; 7 bases line up with TRBD1. This CDR3 region has 13 residues. V shed 6 bases and J 8 bases; nucleotides not matched to a gene: 7. Germline V gives CDR1 KGHSH, CDR2 LQKENI. The CDR3 loop reads CASSFPTGYEQFF. The CDR3 coding sequence is TGTGCCAGCTCTTTCCCGACAGGGTATGAGCAGTTCTTC. The full variable domain, its missing parts supplied by reference TRBV18 and TRBJ2-1, is NAGVMQNPRHLVRRRGQEARLRCSPMKGHSHVYWYRQLPEEGLKFMVYLQKENIIDESGMPKERFSAEFPKEGPSILRIQQVVRGDSAAYFCASSFPTGYEQFFGPGTRLTVL.

This clonotype was found many times. The chain carries TRBV6-1 and TRBJ1-1; tentatively, D is TRBD1 (5 bases). Germline loops: CDR1 MNHNS, CDR2 SASEGT. V was cut by 6 bases and J by 5 bases, with 19 bases left in between. The CDR3 is 15 amino acids. CDR3 protein: CASRSARGERTEAFF. The CDR3, as DNA: TGTGCCAGCAGATCGGCAAGGGGCGAGAGGACTGAAGCTTTCTTT.

This clonotype was counted at least ten times. The chain carries TRBV10-3 and TRBJ2-6; either TRBD1 or TRBD2 may supply D (5 bases each). Deletions cut 6 bases from V and 0 bases from J, with 12 bases between. The germline CDR1 and CDR2 sequences are ENHRY and SYGVKD. CDR3 size: 16 residues. The CDR3 reads CAISGDGSSGANVLTF. The CDR3 nucleotides are TGTGCCATCAGCGGGGACGGTAGCTCTGGGGCCAACGTCCTGACTTTC.

This clonotype was observed a handful of times. CDR3 in amino acids: CASSETSGGSQQFF. CDR3 bases: TGTGCCAGCAGTGAGACTAGCGGGGGCTCCCAGCAGTTCTTC. The chain carries TRBV6-1 and TRBJ2-1, with 12 bases fitting TRBD2. The V gene end was trimmed by 3 bases and the J gene end by 11 bases; junction bases not matched to a gene: 5. CDR1 and CDR2 from the germline V gene are MNHNS and SASEGT. The CDR3 extends over 14 amino acids.

This clonotype was seen only a few times. The chain recombines TRBV7-6 with TRBJ1-5; D is undetermined. Looked up from germline, CDR1 is SGHVS and CDR2 is FNYEAQ. V lost 8 bases to trimming and J lost 3 bases, with 11 bases between them. The CDR3 covers 13 residues. CDR3 sequence (DNA): TGTGCCAGCGGCAGGAGCGACAATCAGCCCCAGCATTTT. The encoded protein is CASGRSDNQPQHF.

This clonotype was observed many times. The chain carries TRBV12-3 or TRBV12-4 and TRBJ1-1, with D unresolved. V lost 6 bases and J lost 4, with 12 bases in between. This CDR3 contains 13 residues. The chain's CDR3 is CASRLTKVTEAFF. CDR3 DNA: TGTGCCAGCAGGCTAACAAAGGTCACTGAAGCTTTCTTT.

This clonotype was seen at least ten times. CDR3 DNA sequence: TGTGCCAGCAGCTCAAGCTTGTCGTCGGACACTGAAGCTTTCTTT. The encoded protein is CASSSSLSSDTEAFF. The V gene is TRBV7-8, the J gene TRBJ1-1; D is undetermined. Germline CDR1 SGHVS, CDR2 FQNEAQ. The CDR3 is 15 amino acids. V lost 4 bases and J 3 bases, leaving 15 bases between the germline ends.

This clonotype was seen at least ten times. This chain uses TRBV12-3 or TRBV12-4 with TRBJ2-1; 12 positions match TRBD2. V shed 6 bases, J shed 5 bases, and the junction held 11 bases outside the gene matches. The CDR3 loop spans 17 amino acids. The CDR3 sequence is CASSPATSGSLHNEQFF. The CDR3 nucleotides are TGTGCCAGCAGCCCCGCGACTAGCGGGAGTCTCCACAATGAGCAGTTCTTC.

Remarks on this clonotype: It may be a read error: a sequence one base away is much more abundant. The chain carries TRBV4-1 and TRBJ2-1, with 8 bases identical to TRBD1. The length of the CDR3 is 15 residues. The junction had 12 bases not matched to a gene; V was cut back by 1 base and J by 13 bases. Germline CDR1 and CDR2: MGHRA and YSYEKL. The CDR3 reads CASSQAGGFVMYQFF. The DNA of the CDR3 is TGCGCCAGCAGCCAAGCAGGGGGCTTTGTGATGTACCAGTTCTTC.